This record covers a single TCR beta chain. Germline CDR1 reads LGHNT; CDR2 reads FRNRAP. Losses at the gene ends were 0 bases for V and 0 bases for J; bases not matched to a gene: 16. The CDR3 extends over 20 amino acids. The repertoire was sequenced with immunoSEQ multiplex PCR; TCRdb's copy has only in-frame clones and lacks some. Of hundreds of thousands of clones listed, more than 75% are singletons. This entry belongs to a study of shared T cell receptors in the human thymus. The data also belong to a second study, concerning human thymus T cells. This second report adds: Repertoires sampled from thymus and blood appeared biased in V and J gene usage. Reports from related research described highly overlapping thymic repertoires among unrelated individuals.

This clonotype was sampled from a boy in the first two years of life with a congenital heart defect. The sample was thymocytes. This chain joins TRBV12-5 and TRBJ2-7, with 8 bases identical to TRBD1. The chain's CDR3 is CASGLVKGAGGKIFSYEQYF. CDR3 bases: TGTGCTAGTGGTTTGGTAAAGGGGGCAGGGGGCAAAATCTTCTCCTACGAGCAGTACTTC.